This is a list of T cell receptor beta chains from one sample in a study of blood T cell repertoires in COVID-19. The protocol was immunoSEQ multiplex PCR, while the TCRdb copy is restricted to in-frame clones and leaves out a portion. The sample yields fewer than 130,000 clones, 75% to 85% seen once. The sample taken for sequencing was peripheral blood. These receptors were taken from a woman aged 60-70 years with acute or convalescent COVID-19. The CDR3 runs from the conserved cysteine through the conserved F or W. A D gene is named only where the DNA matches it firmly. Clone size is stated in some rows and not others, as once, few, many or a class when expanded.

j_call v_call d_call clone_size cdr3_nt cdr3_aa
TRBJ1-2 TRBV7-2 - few TGTGCCAGCAGTTATACGGCGGGCGGACTAACTATGTGGGGCTACACCTTC CASSYTAGGLTMWGYTF
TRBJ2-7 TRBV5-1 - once TGCGCCAGCAGCATTCCGGGAGAACAAAGGGAGCAGTACTTC CASSIPGEQREQYF
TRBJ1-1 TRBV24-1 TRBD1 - TGTGCCACCAGTGATTTGGGGGACAGAGTGACTGAAGCTTTCTTT CATSDLGDRVTEAFF
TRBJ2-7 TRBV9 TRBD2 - TGTGCCAGCAGCGTCGAGGGGACTAGTTGGTACGAGCAGTACTTC CASSVEGTSWYEQYF
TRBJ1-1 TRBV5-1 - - TGCGCCAGCAGCTTGGAGGGCAGGGTGGGCACTGAAGCTTTCTTT CASSLEGRVGTEAFF
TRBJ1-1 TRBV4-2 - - TGTGCCAGCAGCCAACCCGGACAGAGCGACACTGAAGCTTTCTTT CASSQPGQSDTEAFF
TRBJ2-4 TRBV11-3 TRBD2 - TGTGCCAGCAGCCCCTGGGAGGGGACCCTTAAAAACATTCAGTACTTC CASSPWEGTLKNIQYF
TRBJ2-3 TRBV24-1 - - TGTGCCACCAGTGATTTTGAGGCGGTGGGCACAGATACGCAGTATTTT CATSDFEAVGTDTQYF
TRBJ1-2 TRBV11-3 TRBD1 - TGTGCCAGCAGTCCGGGACAGGGGTCTGTTACCTTC CASSPGQGSVTF
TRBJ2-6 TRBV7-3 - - TGTGCCAGCAGCCCTGCGTGGGGCGGCGGGGCCAACGTCCTGACTTTC CASSPAWGGGANVLTF
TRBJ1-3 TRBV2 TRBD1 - TGTGCCAGCGCCTCAGGGGGCGCCTATGGAAACACCATATATTTT CASASGGAYGNTIYF
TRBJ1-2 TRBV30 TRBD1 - TGTGCCTGGAGGGGACAGGGGGCAAACTATGGCTACACCTTC CAWRGQGANYGYTF
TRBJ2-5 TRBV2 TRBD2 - TGTGCCAGCAGTTACACTAGCGGAGAGACCCAGTACTTC CASSYTSGETQYF
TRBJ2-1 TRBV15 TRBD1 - TGTGCCACCAGCAGAGAAGGGACAGGGGGCAATGAGCAGTTCTTC CATSREGTGGNEQFF
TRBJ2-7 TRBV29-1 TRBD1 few TGCAGTACGCAGGGACAGGGGACAGGCGAGCAGTACTTC CSTQGQGTGEQYF
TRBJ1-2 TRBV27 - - TGTGCCAGCAGCCAGTCAGGGGACTATGGCTACACCTTC CASSQSGDYGYTF
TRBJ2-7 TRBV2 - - TGTGCCAGCAGTGCTAACCGGGGAACCTACGAGCAGTACTTC CASSANRGTYEQYF
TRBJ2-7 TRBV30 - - TGTGCCTGGAGAGACAGGTACTTCTCCTACGAGCAGTACTTC CAWRDRYFSYEQYF
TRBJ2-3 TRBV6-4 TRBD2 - TGTGCCAGCCAGGAGGGGACTAGCGGGGGCACAGATACGCAGTATTTT CASQEGTSGGTDTQYF
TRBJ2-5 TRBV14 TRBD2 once TGTGCCAGCAGCCCTCTCGGACGGGGGGGTGAAGAGACCCAGTACTTC CASSPLGRGGEETQYF
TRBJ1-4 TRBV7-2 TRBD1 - TGTGCCAGCAGCTTCGGACAGGGGCCAAATGAAAAACTGTTTTTT CASSFGQGPNEKLFF
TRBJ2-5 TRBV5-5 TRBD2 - TGTGCCAGCAGCAGTGGAGCGGGGGGGGACCAAGAGACCCAGTACTTC CASSSGAGGDQETQYF
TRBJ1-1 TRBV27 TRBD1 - TGTGCCAGCAGTTCGGGACAGGGGATTGGGTACACTGAAGCTTTCTTT CASSSGQGIGYTEAFF
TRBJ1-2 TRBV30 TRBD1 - TGTGCCTGGAGTGTGTCAGGGGGCGCGAGCTACACCTTC CAWSVSGGASYTF
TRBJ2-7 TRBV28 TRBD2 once TGTGCCAGCAGTTTACTTCCCGGGACTAGCGGGGGGATCGAGCAGTACTTC CASSLLPGTSGGIEQYF
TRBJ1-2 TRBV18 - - TGTGCCAGCTCACCACGCGTAACGGGGGATGGCTACACCTTC CASSPRVTGDGYTF
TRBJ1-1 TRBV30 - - TGTGCCTTGGACAGGAACACTGAAGCTTTCTTT CALDRNTEAFF
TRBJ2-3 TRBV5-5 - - TGTGCCAGCAGCCTTGGGCTTAGCACAGATACGCAGTATTTT CASSLGLSTDTQYF
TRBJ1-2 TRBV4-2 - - TGTGCCAGCAGCCACATACAGGGTTTCGATGGCTACACCTTC CASSHIQGFDGYTF
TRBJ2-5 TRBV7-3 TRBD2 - TGTGCCAGCAGCAAACCTAGCGGGGGGGCATCAGAGACCCAGTACTTC CASSKPSGGASETQYF
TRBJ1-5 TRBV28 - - TGTGCCAGCAGTTTTCCGGACAGTTATAGCAATCAGCCCCAGCATTTT CASSFPDSYSNQPQHF
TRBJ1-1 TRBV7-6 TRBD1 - TGTGCCAGCAGCTACAGGACAGGGGGTACGGCGGAGCACACTGAAGCTTTCTTT CASSYRTGGTAEHTEAFF
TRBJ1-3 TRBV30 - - TGTGCCTGGAGTACCAGGAACTCTGGAAACACCATATATTTT CAWSTRNSGNTIYF
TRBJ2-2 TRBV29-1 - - TGCAGCGTATCAGGGCCGAACACCGGGGAGCTGTTTTTT CSVSGPNTGELFF
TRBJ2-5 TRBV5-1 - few TGCGCCAGCAGCACGGACTCACAAGAGACCCAGTACTTC CASSTDSQETQYF
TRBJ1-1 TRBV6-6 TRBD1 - TGTGCCAGCAGTCACAGGGGGCGCGTCGAAGCTTTCTTT CASSHRGRVEAFF
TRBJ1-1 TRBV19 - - TGTGCCAGTAGTCCGACTCGGGGGACTGAAGCTTTCTTT CASSPTRGTEAFF
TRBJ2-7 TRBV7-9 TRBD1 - TGTGCCAGCAGACCGGGACAGTATTCCTACGAGCAGTACTTC CASRPGQYSYEQYF
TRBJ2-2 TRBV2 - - TGTGCCAGCAATCCCCGCACCGGGGAGCTGTTTTTT CASNPRTGELFF
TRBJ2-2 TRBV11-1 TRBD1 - TGTGCCAGCAGCCCCATGGGACAGGGAGCCTCCGGGGAGCTGTTTTTT CASSPMGQGASGELFF
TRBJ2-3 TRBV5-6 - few TGTGCCAGCAGCTTGGGTAGCATAGATACGCAGTATTTT CASSLGSIDTQYF
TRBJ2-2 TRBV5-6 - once TGTGCCAGCAGCTCCTGGCCTCAGATCCTTTACCGCACCGGGGAGCTGTTTTTT CASSSWPQILYRTGELFF
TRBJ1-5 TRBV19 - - TGTGCCAGTAGTCTCGAACAGGGATATAGCAATCAGCCCCAGCATTTT CASSLEQGYSNQPQHF
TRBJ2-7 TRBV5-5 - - TGTGCCAGCAGCCTGAGCTCCTACGAGCAGTACTTC CASSLSSYEQYF
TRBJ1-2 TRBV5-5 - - TGTGCCAGCAGCTTGGATACAGGGCCTGGCTACACCTTC CASSLDTGPGYTF
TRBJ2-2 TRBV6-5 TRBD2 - TGTGCCAGCAGGGAGCGGGGGGCAGGCACCGGGGAGCTGTTTTTT CASRERGAGTGELFF